This is a list of T cell receptor beta chains from one sample in a study of cytomegalovirus exposure and HLA in healthy donors. TCRdb's copy holds only in-frame clones and misses some; the assay was immunoSEQ multiplex PCR. The table includes under 200,000 clones, roughly 87% detected once. What was sequenced was PBMCs. The source is a woman between 45 and 60 years old in good health and CMV-seronegative. Both conserved end residues are part of each CDR3. Fields, in order: D gene, V gene, J gene, CDR3 protein. D genes are given only for firm matches.

d_gene: NA; v_gene: TRBV5-1; j_gene: TRBJ2-3; CDR3aa: CASSLAVAYTDTQYF
d_gene: NA; v_gene: TRBV21-1; j_gene: TRBJ2-7; CDR3aa: CASKGTDNYEQYF
d_gene: TRBD1; v_gene: TRBV7-6; j_gene: TRBJ1-1; CDR3aa: CASSTGTAMNTEAFF
d_gene: TRBD1; v_gene: TRBV10-1; j_gene: TRBJ2-7; CDR3aa: CASSEFGTGGTYEQYF
d_gene: NA; v_gene: TRBV6-6; j_gene: TRBJ2-3; CDR3aa: CASTLSLDTQYF
d_gene: TRBD1; v_gene: TRBV4-3; j_gene: TRBJ2-1; CDR3aa: CASSPDRDRDYNEQFF
d_gene: NA; v_gene: TRBV6-1; j_gene: TRBJ2-7; CDR3aa: CASSVMSTGRSYEQYF
d_gene: NA; v_gene: TRBV11-1; j_gene: TRBJ2-5; CDR3aa: CASSLGGTSRTFQETQYF
d_gene: NA; v_gene: TRBV6-5; j_gene: TRBJ2-1; CDR3aa: CASSTDSRRDEQFF
d_gene: TRBD1; v_gene: TRBV5-6; j_gene: TRBJ1-5; CDR3aa: CASSLGQGQQPQHF
d_gene: TRBD1; v_gene: TRBV9; j_gene: TRBJ2-1; CDR3aa: CASSVGQGVENEQFF
d_gene: TRBD1; v_gene: TRBV27; j_gene: TRBJ1-1; CDR3aa: CASSARTGSGEAFF
d_gene: TRBD1; v_gene: TRBV11-2; j_gene: TRBJ2-5; CDR3aa: CASSPGQAQETQYF
d_gene: NA; v_gene: TRBV7-9; j_gene: TRBJ2-2; CDR3aa: CASSRSGGFGGELFF
d_gene: NA; v_gene: TRBV7-9; j_gene: TRBJ1-3; CDR3aa: CASSLEPGAGNTIYF
d_gene: TRBD1; v_gene: TRBV5-1; j_gene: TRBJ2-5; CDR3aa: CASSGDRGQETQYF
d_gene: TRBD1; v_gene: TRBV5-1; j_gene: TRBJ1-4; CDR3aa: CASSLGQGAVFNEKLFF
d_gene: NA; v_gene: TRBV2; j_gene: TRBJ1-2; CDR3aa: CASTSPRTEPNYGYTF
d_gene: NA; v_gene: TRBV21-1; j_gene: TRBJ2-2; CDR3aa: CASSKRRNTGELFF
d_gene: NA; v_gene: TRBV19; j_gene: TRBJ2-1; CDR3aa: CASKMGRAGYNEQFF
d_gene: TRBD1; v_gene: TRBV7-2; j_gene: TRBJ2-7; CDR3aa: CASSSYRQGRNYEQYF
d_gene: NA; v_gene: TRBV4-3; j_gene: TRBJ2-1; CDR3aa: CASSQDPSRVSHEQFF
d_gene: TRBD2; v_gene: TRBV27; j_gene: TRBJ2-7; CDR3aa: CASSARLLAGFYEQYF
d_gene: TRBD2; v_gene: TRBV10-1; j_gene: TRBJ2-7; CDR3aa: CASSEWSGGSYEQYF
d_gene: NA; v_gene: TRBV5-1; j_gene: TRBJ2-1; CDR3aa: CASSSVDQPGNEQFF
d_gene: NA; v_gene: TRBV15; j_gene: TRBJ2-2; CDR3aa: CATSREMNTGELFF
d_gene: NA; v_gene: TRBV6-4; j_gene: TRBJ2-1; CDR3aa: CASSRGAATSYNEQFF
d_gene: NA; v_gene: TRBV18; j_gene: TRBJ2-1; CDR3aa: CASSPRPPSGDYNEQFF